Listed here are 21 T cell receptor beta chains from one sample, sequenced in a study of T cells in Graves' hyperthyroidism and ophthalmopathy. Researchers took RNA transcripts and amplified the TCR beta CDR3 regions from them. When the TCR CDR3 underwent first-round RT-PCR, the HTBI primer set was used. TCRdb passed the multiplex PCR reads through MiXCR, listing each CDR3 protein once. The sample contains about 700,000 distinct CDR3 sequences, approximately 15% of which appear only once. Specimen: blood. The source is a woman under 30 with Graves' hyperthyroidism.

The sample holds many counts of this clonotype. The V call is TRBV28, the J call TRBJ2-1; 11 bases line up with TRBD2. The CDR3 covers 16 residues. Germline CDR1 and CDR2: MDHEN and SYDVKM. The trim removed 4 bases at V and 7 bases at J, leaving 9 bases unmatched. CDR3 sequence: CASSSLAGGIGNEQFF. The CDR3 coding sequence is TGTGCCAGCAGTTCGCTAGCGGGAGGTATTGGTAATGAGCAGTTCTTC. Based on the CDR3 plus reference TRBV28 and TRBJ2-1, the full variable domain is DVKVTQSSRYLVKRTGEKVFLECVQDMDHENMFWYRQDPGLGLRLIYFSYDVKMKEKGDIPEGYSVSREKKERFSLILESASTNQTSMYLCASSSLAGGIGNEQFFGPGTRLTVL.

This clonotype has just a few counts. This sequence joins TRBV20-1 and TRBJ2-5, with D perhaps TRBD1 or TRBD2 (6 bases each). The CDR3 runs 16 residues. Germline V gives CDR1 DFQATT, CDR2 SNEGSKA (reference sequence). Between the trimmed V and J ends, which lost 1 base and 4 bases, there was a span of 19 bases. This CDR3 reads CSARVPYVGGGETQYF. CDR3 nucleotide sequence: TGCAGTGCTAGAGTCCCTTACGTTGGAGGGGGAGAGACCCAGTACTTC.

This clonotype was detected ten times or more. In DNA form, the CDR3 reads TGCAGTGCTTTTTACAATGAGCAGTTCTTC. Protein product: CSAFYNEQFF. This chain links TRBV20-1 with TRBJ2-1; D call uncertain. CDR1 is DFQATT, CDR2 SNEGSKA, per germline (reference sequence). This CDR3 has 10 residues. V lost 5 bases and J lost 4, with 3 bases in between.

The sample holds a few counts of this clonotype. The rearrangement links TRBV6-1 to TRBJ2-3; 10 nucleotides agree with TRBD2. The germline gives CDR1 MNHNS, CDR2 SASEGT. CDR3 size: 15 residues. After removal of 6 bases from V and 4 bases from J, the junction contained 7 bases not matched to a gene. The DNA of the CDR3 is TGTGCCAGCAGCCGGTCTAGCGGGAGCTCAGATACGCAGTATTTT. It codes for CASSRSSGSSDTQYF.

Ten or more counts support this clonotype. The CDR3 nucleotides read TGTGCCAGCAGTAGGTCTAGCGCTGCGTACAATGAGCAGTTCTTC. It encodes CASSRSSAAYNEQFF. The rearrangement links TRBV28 to TRBJ2-1, with D possibly being TRBD2 (6 bases). The CDR3 extends over 15 amino acids. Trimming shortened V by 5 bases and J by 4 bases, and 15 bases separated the two germline ends. Germline V gene lookup returns CDR1 MDHEN and CDR2 SYDVKM.

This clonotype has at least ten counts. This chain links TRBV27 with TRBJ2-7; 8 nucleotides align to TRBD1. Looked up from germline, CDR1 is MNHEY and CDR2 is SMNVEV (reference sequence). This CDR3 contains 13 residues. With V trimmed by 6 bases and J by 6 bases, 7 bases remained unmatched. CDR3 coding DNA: TGTGCCAGCAGCCCCGACAGGGGAACCGAGCAGTACTTC. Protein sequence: CASSPDRGTEQYF.

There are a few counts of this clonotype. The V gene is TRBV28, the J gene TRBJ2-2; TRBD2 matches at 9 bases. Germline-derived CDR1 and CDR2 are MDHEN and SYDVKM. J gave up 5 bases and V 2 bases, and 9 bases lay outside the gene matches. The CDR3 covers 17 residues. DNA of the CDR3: TGTGCCAGCAGTTTACTCGCGGGAGGGCCGGGAACCGGGGAGCTGTTTTTT. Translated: CASSLLAGGPGTGELFF.

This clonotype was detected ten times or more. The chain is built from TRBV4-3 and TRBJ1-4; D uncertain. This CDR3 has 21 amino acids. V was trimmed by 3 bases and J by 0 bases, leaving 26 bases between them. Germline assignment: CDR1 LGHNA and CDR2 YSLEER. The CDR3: CASSHPTTAPGSLATNEKLFF. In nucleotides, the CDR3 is TGCGCCAGCAGCCACCCGACAACAGCGCCGGGATCTCTCGCAACTAATGAAAAACTGTTTTTT.

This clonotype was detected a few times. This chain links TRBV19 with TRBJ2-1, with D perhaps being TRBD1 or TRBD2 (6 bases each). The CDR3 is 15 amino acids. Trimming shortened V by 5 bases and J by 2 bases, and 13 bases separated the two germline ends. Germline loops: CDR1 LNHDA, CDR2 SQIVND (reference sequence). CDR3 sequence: CASSGAGGAYNEQFF. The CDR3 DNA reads TGTGCCAGTAGTGGAGCCGGGGGCGCCTACAATGAGCAGTTCTTC.

The CDR3 reads CASSSTNRKVEKLFF. The CDR3 DNA sequence: TGTGCCAGTAGTTCCACTAACAGGAAGGTGGAAAAACTGTTTTTT. The chain has TRBV19 and TRBJ1-4; tentatively, D is TRBD1 (5 bases). CDR3 length: 15 amino acids. CDR1 LNHDA and CDR2 SQIVND come from the germline V gene (reference sequence). Trimming took off 5 bases at V and 8 bases at J, with 18 bases between the two ends.

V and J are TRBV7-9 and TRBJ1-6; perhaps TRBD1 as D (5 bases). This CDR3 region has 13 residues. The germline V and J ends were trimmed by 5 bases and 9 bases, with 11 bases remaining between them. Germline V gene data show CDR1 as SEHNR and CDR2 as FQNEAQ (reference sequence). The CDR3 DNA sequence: TGTGCCAGCAGCCCTACCGACAGTTCACCCCTCCACTTT. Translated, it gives CASSPTDSSPLHF.

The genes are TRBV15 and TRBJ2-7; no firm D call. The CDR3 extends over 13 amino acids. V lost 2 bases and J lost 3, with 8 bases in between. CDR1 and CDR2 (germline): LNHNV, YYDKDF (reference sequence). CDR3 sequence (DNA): TGTGCCACCAGCAGAAACGATTACTACGAGCAGTACTTC. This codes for CATSRNDYYEQYF.

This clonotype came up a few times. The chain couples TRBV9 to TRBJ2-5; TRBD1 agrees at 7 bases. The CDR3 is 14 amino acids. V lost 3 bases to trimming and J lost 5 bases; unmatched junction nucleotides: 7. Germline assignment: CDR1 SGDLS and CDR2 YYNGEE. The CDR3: CASSAGTDGETQYF. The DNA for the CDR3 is TGTGCCAGCAGCGCGGGGACAGACGGGGAGACCCAGTACTTC.

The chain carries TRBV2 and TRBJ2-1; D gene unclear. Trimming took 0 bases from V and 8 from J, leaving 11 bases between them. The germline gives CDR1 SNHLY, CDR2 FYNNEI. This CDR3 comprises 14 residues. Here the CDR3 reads CASSEALNGDEQFF. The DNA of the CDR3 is TGTGCCAGCAGTGAAGCGCTTAACGGTGATGAGCAGTTCTTC. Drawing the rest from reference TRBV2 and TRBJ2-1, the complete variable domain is EPEVTQTPSHQVTQMGQEVILRCVPISNHLYFYWYRQILGQKVEFLVSFYNNEISEKSEIFDDQFSVERPDGSNFTLKIRSTKLEDSAMYFCASSEALNGDEQFFGPGTRLTVL.

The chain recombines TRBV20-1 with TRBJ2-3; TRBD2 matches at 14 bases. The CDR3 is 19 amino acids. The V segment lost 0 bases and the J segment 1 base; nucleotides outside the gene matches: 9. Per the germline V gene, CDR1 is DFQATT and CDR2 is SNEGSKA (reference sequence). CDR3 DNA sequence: TGCAGTGCTAGAGATTTAGAGACTAGCGGGAGGGCCGGCACAGATACGCAGTATTTT. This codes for CSARDLETSGRAGTDTQYF.

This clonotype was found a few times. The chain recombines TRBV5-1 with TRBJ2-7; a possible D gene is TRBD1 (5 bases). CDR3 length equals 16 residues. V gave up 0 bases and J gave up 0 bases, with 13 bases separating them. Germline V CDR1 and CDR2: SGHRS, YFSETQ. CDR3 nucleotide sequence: TGCGCCAGCAGCTTGGGCCCAGGGCCAAGCTCCTACGAGCAGTACTTC. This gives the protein CASSLGPGPSSYEQYF.

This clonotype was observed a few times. The CDR3 loop reads CASTGLAENTGELFF. CDR3 coding DNA: TGCGCCAGCACGGGACTAGCGGAAAACACCGGGGAGCTGTTTTTT. The V and J genes are TRBV4-1 and TRBJ2-2; 11 nucleotides align to TRBD2. Germline CDR1 reads MGHRA; CDR2 reads YSYEKL. V dropped 7 bases and J dropped 2; count of bases not matched to a gene: 3. This CDR3 has 15 residues.

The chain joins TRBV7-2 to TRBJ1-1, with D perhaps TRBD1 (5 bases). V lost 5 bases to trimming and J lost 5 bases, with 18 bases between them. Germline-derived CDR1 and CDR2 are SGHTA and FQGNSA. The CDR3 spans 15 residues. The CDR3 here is CASSPGLGDWTEAFF. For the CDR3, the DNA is TGTGCCAGCAGCCCAGGGTTAGGGGACTGGACTGAAGCTTTCTTT. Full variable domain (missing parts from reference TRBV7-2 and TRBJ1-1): GAGVSQSPSNKVTEKGKDVELRCDPISGHTALYWYRQSLGQGLEFLIYFQGNSAPDKSGLPSDRFSAERTGGSVSTLTIQRTQQEDSAVYLCASSPGLGDWTEAFFGQGTRLTVV.

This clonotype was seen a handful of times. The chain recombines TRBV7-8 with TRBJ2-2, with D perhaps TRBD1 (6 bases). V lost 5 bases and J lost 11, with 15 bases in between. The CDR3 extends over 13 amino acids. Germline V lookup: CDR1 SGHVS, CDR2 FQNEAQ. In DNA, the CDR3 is TGTGCCAGCAGCAAATTACAGGGAAGAGAGCTGTTTTTT. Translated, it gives CASSKLQGRELFF.

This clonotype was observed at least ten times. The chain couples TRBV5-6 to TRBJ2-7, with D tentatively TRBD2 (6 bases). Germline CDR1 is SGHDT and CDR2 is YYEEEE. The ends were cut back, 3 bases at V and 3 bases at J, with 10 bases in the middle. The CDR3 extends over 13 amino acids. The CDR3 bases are TGTGCCAGCAGCTCGGGACTTATCTACGAGCAGTACTTC. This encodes CASSSGLIYEQYF.

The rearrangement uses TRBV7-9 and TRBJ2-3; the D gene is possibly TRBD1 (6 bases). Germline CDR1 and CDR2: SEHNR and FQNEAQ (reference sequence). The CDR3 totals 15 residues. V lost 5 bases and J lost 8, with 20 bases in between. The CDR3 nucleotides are TGTGCCAGCAGCAGGGACACACGGACCTTTTCTACGCAGTATTTT. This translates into CASSRDTRTFSTQYF.